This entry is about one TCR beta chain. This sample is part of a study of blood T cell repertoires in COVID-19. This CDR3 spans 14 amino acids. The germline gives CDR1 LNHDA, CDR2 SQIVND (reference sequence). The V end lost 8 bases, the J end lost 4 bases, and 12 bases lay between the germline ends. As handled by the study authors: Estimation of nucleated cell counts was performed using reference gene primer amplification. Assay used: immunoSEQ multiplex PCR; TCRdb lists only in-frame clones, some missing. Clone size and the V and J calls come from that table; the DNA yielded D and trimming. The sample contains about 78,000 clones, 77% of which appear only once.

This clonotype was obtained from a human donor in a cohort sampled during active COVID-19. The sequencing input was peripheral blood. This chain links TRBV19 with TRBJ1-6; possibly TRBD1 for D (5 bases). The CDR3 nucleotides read TGTGCCAGTGGTCGGGACTCATATAATTCACCCCTCCACTTT. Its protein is CASGRDSYNSPLHF. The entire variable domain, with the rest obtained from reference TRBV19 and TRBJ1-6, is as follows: DGGITQSPKYLFRKEGQNVTLSCEQNLNHDAMYWYRQDPGQGLRLIYYSQIVNDFQKGDIAEGYSVSREKKESFPLTVTSAQKNPTAFYLCASGRDSYNSPLHFGNGTRLTVT.